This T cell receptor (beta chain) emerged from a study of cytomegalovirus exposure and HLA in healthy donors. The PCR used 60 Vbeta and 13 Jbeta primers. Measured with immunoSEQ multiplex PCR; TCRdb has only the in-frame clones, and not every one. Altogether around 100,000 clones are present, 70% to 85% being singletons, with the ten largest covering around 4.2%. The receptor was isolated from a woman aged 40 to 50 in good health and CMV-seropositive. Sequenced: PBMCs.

This CDR3 reads CASSSTGAGTEAFF. CDR3 nucleotides: TGTGCCAGCAGCTCCACAGGGGCAGGCACTGAAGCTTTCTTT. The chain carries TRBV7-9 and TRBJ1-1; the match to TRBD1 covers 7 bases. Germline CDR1 is SEHNR and CDR2 is FQNEAQ (reference sequence). Trimming removed 4 bases from V and 4 bases from J; junction bases left unmatched: 6. The CDR3 spans 14 residues.